The rows below give T cell receptor beta chains drawn from one sample of a study of blood T cell repertoires in COVID-19. Measured with immunoSEQ multiplex PCR; TCRdb has only the in-frame clones, and not every one. The sample comprises around 370,000 clones, around nine tenths of which are singletons, and about 7% rests with the top ten. The sample consisted of peripheral blood. All receptors come from an older woman with COVID-19, enrolled during active disease. The CDR3 runs from the conserved cysteine through the conserved F or W. Each record gives: J gene, clone size, V gene, CDR3 length, D gene, CDR3 DNA, CDR3 protein. D genes are given only for firm matches. Some rows mark clone size as missing; the rest say once, few, many or name a class of expanded clone.

j_gene: TRBJ2-3; abundance: -; v_gene: TRBV11-2; len: 17; d_gene: TRBD2; CDR3nt: TGTGCCAGCAGCCTCCGGACTAGCGGGGGGACCACAGATACGCAGTATTTT; CDR3aa: CASSLRTSGGTTDTQYF
j_gene: TRBJ1-2; abundance: -; v_gene: TRBV10-3; len: 12; d_gene: TRBD1; CDR3nt: TGTGCCATCAGGGACAGGGACGAGGGCTACACCTTC; CDR3aa: CAIRDRDEGYTF
j_gene: TRBJ1-1; abundance: -; v_gene: TRBV24-1; len: 13; d_gene: -; CDR3nt: TGTGCCACCAGTGACATCCAGGGCGCTGAAGCTTTCTTT; CDR3aa: CATSDIQGAEAFF
j_gene: TRBJ2-3; abundance: -; v_gene: TRBV27; len: 15; d_gene: TRBD2; CDR3nt: TGTGCCAGCAAGCGTAGCGGGGGGCCTGTAGATACGCAGTATTTT; CDR3aa: CASKRSGGPVDTQYF
j_gene: TRBJ1-2; abundance: -; v_gene: TRBV7-9; len: 14; d_gene: TRBD1; CDR3nt: TGTGCCAGCAGCCTCAGACAGGGTGGCGGTGGCTACACCTTC; CDR3aa: CASSLRQGGGGYTF
j_gene: TRBJ2-7; abundance: -; v_gene: TRBV14; len: 12; d_gene: -; CDR3nt: TGTGCCAGCAGCCTCACTTTCTACGAGCAGTACTTC; CDR3aa: CASSLTFYEQYF
j_gene: TRBJ1-3; abundance: -; v_gene: TRBV2; len: 16; d_gene: -; CDR3nt: TGTGCCAGCACCAGCCTGGGGCTGCTCTCTGGAAACACCATATATTTT; CDR3aa: CASTSLGLLSGNTIYF
j_gene: TRBJ1-4; abundance: -; v_gene: TRBV7-2; len: 14; d_gene: -; CDR3nt: TGTGCCAGCAGGACCGGGACATATAATGAAAAACTGTTTTTT; CDR3aa: CASRTGTYNEKLFF
j_gene: TRBJ2-1; abundance: -; v_gene: TRBV27; len: 14; d_gene: -; CDR3nt: TGTGCCAGCAGTTTCTCGTTAGCAAGCAATGAGCAGTTCTTC; CDR3aa: CASSFSLASNEQFF
j_gene: TRBJ1-2; abundance: -; v_gene: TRBV24-1; len: 14; d_gene: -; CDR3nt: TGTGCCACCCACCTTTTAGGTACGCTAGTTGGCTACACCTTC; CDR3aa: CATHLLGTLVGYTF
j_gene: TRBJ1-1; abundance: -; v_gene: TRBV27; len: 13; d_gene: -; CDR3nt: TGTGCCAGCAGTGAGGGTCGGCAGAGGGAAGCTTTCTTT; CDR3aa: CASSEGRQREAFF
j_gene: TRBJ1-6; abundance: -; v_gene: TRBV7-2; len: 15; d_gene: TRBD1; CDR3nt: TGTGCCAGCAGCGCAAACGGACAGGGGAATTCACCCCTCCACTTT; CDR3aa: CASSANGQGNSPLHF
j_gene: TRBJ1-3; abundance: few; v_gene: TRBV7-9; len: 14; d_gene: -; CDR3nt: TGTGCCAGCAGCGAGCGTAACAGGAGAAACACCATATATTTT; CDR3aa: CASSERNRRNTIYF
j_gene: TRBJ1-5; abundance: -; v_gene: TRBV27; len: 11; d_gene: TRBD1; CDR3nt: TGTGCCAGCAGTTCAGGGGGGCCCCAGCATTTT; CDR3aa: CASSSGGPQHF
j_gene: TRBJ1-2; abundance: -; v_gene: TRBV4-1; len: 14; d_gene: -; CDR3nt: TGCGCCAGCAGCCAAGGAAACCCAAGGGGGGGCTACACCTTC; CDR3aa: CASSQGNPRGGYTF
j_gene: TRBJ2-7; abundance: -; v_gene: TRBV18; len: 14; d_gene: -; CDR3nt: TGTGCCAGCTCACCTTCGACATCCTCCTACGAGCAGTACTTC; CDR3aa: CASSPSTSSYEQYF
j_gene: TRBJ1-5; abundance: -; v_gene: TRBV4-1; len: 12; d_gene: -; CDR3nt: TGCGCCAGCAGCCAGGAGAATCAGCCCCAGCATTTT; CDR3aa: CASSQENQPQHF
j_gene: TRBJ2-7; abundance: -; v_gene: TRBV13; len: 17; d_gene: TRBD2; CDR3nt: TGTGCCAGCAGCCCCCTGATCAGCGGGGAACACTCCTACGAGCAGTACTTC; CDR3aa: CASSPLISGEHSYEQYF
j_gene: TRBJ2-3; abundance: -; v_gene: TRBV4-1; len: 15; d_gene: -; CDR3nt: TGCGCCAGCAGCCAAGAGGGCCGGTTAGCAGATACGCAGTATTTT; CDR3aa: CASSQEGRLADTQYF
j_gene: TRBJ2-5; abundance: -; v_gene: TRBV7-2; len: 15; d_gene: TRBD2; CDR3nt: TGTGCCAGCAGCTCTATAGCGGGGGGGCAAGAGACCCAGTACTTC; CDR3aa: CASSSIAGGQETQYF
j_gene: TRBJ1-1; abundance: -; v_gene: TRBV30; len: 13; d_gene: -; CDR3nt: TGTGCCTGGATCCTAGGGGGGGGCACTGAAGCTTTCTTT; CDR3aa: CAWILGGGTEAFF
j_gene: TRBJ1-6; abundance: -; v_gene: TRBV24-1; len: 16; d_gene: TRBD1; CDR3nt: TGTGCCACCTTTGGCCAGGGGGTGTCCTATAATTCACCCCTCCACTTT; CDR3aa: CATFGQGVSYNSPLHF
j_gene: TRBJ2-3; abundance: -; v_gene: TRBV7-2; len: 16; d_gene: TRBD2; CDR3nt: TGTGCCAGCAGCCGTACTAGCGGGGGGTCCACAGATACGCAGTATTTT; CDR3aa: CASSRTSGGSTDTQYF
j_gene: TRBJ1-5; abundance: -; v_gene: TRBV7-8; len: 15; d_gene: TRBD1; CDR3nt: TGTGCCAGCAGCTCCCCGGGACAGCTCAATCAGCCCCAGCATTTT; CDR3aa: CASSSPGQLNQPQHF
j_gene: TRBJ1-1; abundance: -; v_gene: TRBV28; len: 12; d_gene: -; CDR3nt: TGTGCCAGCATAAGCGGGCCCACTGAAGCTTTCTTT; CDR3aa: CASISGPTEAFF
j_gene: TRBJ1-1; abundance: -; v_gene: TRBV18; len: 14; d_gene: -; CDR3nt: TGTGCCAGCTCACAGGGGTATCCGAACACTGAAGCTTTCTTT; CDR3aa: CASSQGYPNTEAFF
j_gene: TRBJ1-6; abundance: once; v_gene: TRBV3-1/TRBV3-2; len: 14; d_gene: TRBD1; CDR3nt: TGTGCCAGCAGCCAGGGACAGGGGGGGCCACCCCTCCACTTT; CDR3aa: CASSQGQGGPPLHF
j_gene: TRBJ1-2; abundance: -; v_gene: TRBV28; len: 14; d_gene: TRBD1; CDR3nt: TGTGCCAGCAGTTTTCCCGGGACAGGGTATGGCTACACCTTC; CDR3aa: CASSFPGTGYGYTF
j_gene: TRBJ1-3; abundance: -; v_gene: TRBV6-5; len: 14; d_gene: -; CDR3nt: TGTGCCAGCAGGTTGACAGGCTCTGGAAACACCATATATTTT; CDR3aa: CASRLTGSGNTIYF
j_gene: TRBJ1-4; abundance: -; v_gene: TRBV2; len: 14; d_gene: -; CDR3nt: TGTGCCAGCACCCCAAACAGGGTTGACGAAAAACTGTTTTTT; CDR3aa: CASTPNRVDEKLFF
j_gene: TRBJ2-7; abundance: -; v_gene: TRBV4-1; len: 15; d_gene: TRBD2; CDR3nt: TGCGCCAGCAGCCCGACTAGCGGGGGGGCTTACGAGCAGTACTTC; CDR3aa: CASSPTSGGAYEQYF
j_gene: TRBJ1-5; abundance: -; v_gene: TRBV27; len: 17; d_gene: -; CDR3nt: TGTGCCAGCAGTTCCAGTGGGGCTCCGACAAGTGGGGGCTCCCAGCATTTT; CDR3aa: CASSSSGAPTSGGSQHF
j_gene: TRBJ2-1; abundance: -; v_gene: TRBV6-2/TRBV6-3; len: 14; d_gene: TRBD1; CDR3nt: TGTGCCAGCAGTTACCGGGACAGAGACAATGAGCAGTTCTTC; CDR3aa: CASSYRDRDNEQFF
j_gene: TRBJ2-3; abundance: -; v_gene: TRBV9; len: 15; d_gene: -; CDR3nt: TGTGCCAGCAGCGTAGGACTAACCAGCACAGATACGCAGTATTTT; CDR3aa: CASSVGLTSTDTQYF
j_gene: TRBJ1-1; abundance: -; v_gene: TRBV29-1; len: 16; d_gene: TRBD1; CDR3nt: TGCAGCGTTGGAGGGGGCCAGGGGGCTATGAACACTGAAGCTTTCTTT; CDR3aa: CSVGGGQGAMNTEAFF